Sequencing of this TCR beta chain was carried out in a study of cytomegalovirus exposure and HLA in healthy donors. Overall study: Unique TCR beta sequences numbering some 120 million came from 150 million to 200 million T cells in an earlier analysis. Regarding the study as a whole: Earlier analysis yielded a pattern in which most TCR beta V segments were productive about 87% or about 30% of the time. Trimming of TCR beta V- and J-genes showed a link, identified in a later analysis, to a missense DCLRE1C variant. Versus the roughly 670-donor mean, an Asian-associated ancestry cluster reportedly showed fewer N-insertions in a later analysis.

The germline CDR1 and CDR2 sequences are LGHNA and YNFKEQ. The CDR3 is made up of 16 amino acids. The V end was cut by 3 bases, the J end by 0 bases, with 14 bases between. Turning to this clone: Its antigen is as yet unknown.

Primers for the PCR totalled 60 Vbeta and 13 Jbeta. TCRdb's copy holds only in-frame clones and misses some; the assay was immunoSEQ multiplex PCR. The sample yields about 300,000 clones, roughly 85% seen once. V usage is TRBV4-2 and J usage is TRBJ1-1; perhaps TRBD1 as D (6 bases). The sequence was collected from a middle-aged man in good health and CMV-seropositive. Sequencing used PBMCs. The CDR3 DNA is TGTGCCAGCAGCCAGACCAGGGGTGACATGAACACTGAAGCTTTCTTT. The encoded protein is CASSQTRGDMNTEAFF.